One sample yielded the 8 T cell receptor beta chains listed below, sequenced in a study of CD8 T cells in Susac syndrome. The RNA input was about 0.5 to 1 ug, and it was reverse transcribed with random hexamers. TCRdb reprocessed the immunoSEQ multiplex PCR reads via MiXCR and lists one record per CDR3 protein. The repertoire has 53,000 or so distinct CDR3 sequences, roughly 93% of them found once; the top ten carry roughly 0.52%. The sequenced sample was CD8+ T cells from PBMCs. These receptor sequences come from a human donor in good health.

This chain joins TRBV19 and TRBJ2-1, with D unresolved. Trimming stripped 3 bases from V and 0 bases from J, with 15 bases between. CDR1 and CDR2 (germline): LNHDA, SQIVND (reference sequence). The CDR3 loop spans 17 amino acids. CDR3 region: CASSIIGLVSSYNEQFF. The CDR3 DNA follows: TGTGCCAGTAGTATTATCGGTCTGGTGAGCTCCTACAATGAGCAGTTCTTC.

The rearrangement uses TRBV2 and TRBJ1-2, with D possibly matching TRBD1 (6 bases). CDR3 length equals 15 residues. Germline CDR1 is SNHLY and CDR2 is FYNNEI. V gave up 3 bases and J gave up 0 bases, with 11 bases separating them. CDR3 in DNA: TGTGCCAGCAGTGACCGGGACACAGCTAACTATGGCTACACCTTC. Amino acid sequence: CASSDRDTANYGYTF. The full variable domain, rest sourced from reference TRBV2 and TRBJ1-2, is EPEVTQTPSHQVTQMGQEVILRCVPISNHLYFYWYRQILGQKVEFLVSFYNNEISEKSEIFDDQFSVERPDGSNFTLKIRSTKLEDSAMYFCASSDRDTANYGYTFGSGTRLTVV.

The rearrangement uses TRBV4-1 and TRBJ1-1; maybe TRBD1 (5 bases). V was clipped by 3 bases and J by 0 bases, with 8 bases between them. CDR1 and CDR2 from the germline V gene are MGHRA and YSYEKL. The CDR3 covers 14 residues. CDR3 in amino acids: CASSQGGLNTEAFF. CDR3 nucleotide sequence: TGCGCCAGCAGCCAGGGGGGATTGAACACTGAAGCTTTCTTT.

The DNA for the CDR3 is TGTGCCAGCAGCACCCGACAGGCCCCCCGGTGGGCCCAGTACTTC. Translation gives CASSTRQAPRWAQYF. The chain carries TRBV3-1 and TRBJ2-5; tentative D call: TRBD1 (6 bases). The CDR3 length is 15 residues. CDR1 is LGHDT, CDR2 YNNKEL, per germline (reference sequence). V lost 5 bases to trimming and J lost 9 bases, with 22 bases between them.

This chain connects TRBV4-1 to TRBJ2-1; TRBD1 agrees at 8 bases. Germline V gene lookup returns CDR1 MGHRA and CDR2 YSYEKL. CDR3 size: 15 residues. J lost 0 bases, V lost 10 bases, and 8 bases had no gene match. CDR3 region: CAISQGGGSYNEQFF. The CDR3 region has the DNA TGCGCCATCTCACAGGGGGGAGGCTCCTACAATGAGCAGTTCTTC.

The V call is TRBV27, the J call TRBJ2-1; possibly TRBD1 or TRBD2 for D (5 bases each). V gave up 2 bases and J gave up 9 bases, with 17 bases separating them. Per germline, CDR1 MNHEY and CDR2 SMNVEV (reference sequence). The CDR3 has 15 residues. The CDR3 bases are TGTGCCAGCAGTTTAGCCATTTTAGGGGCGGGTGAGCAGTTCTTC. Translating it yields CASSLAILGAGEQFF.

This clonotype appeared once. The chain is built from TRBV7-8 and TRBJ1-6, with D hard to call. Germline V lookup: CDR1 SGHVS, CDR2 FQNEAQ. V was clipped by 5 bases and J by 0 bases, with 11 bases between them. CDR3 size: 16 residues. The CDR3 region has the DNA TGTGCCAGCAGCCCCGGATATAGCTCCTATAATTCACCCCTCCACTTT. Translation gives CASSPGYSSYNSPLHF.

V and J are TRBV24-1 and TRBJ2-1; TRBD1 is a possible D gene (5 bases). CDR3 length: 13 residues. With 4 bases removed from V and 10 bases from J, the gap between germline ends came to 13 bases. Germline CDR1 and CDR2: KGHDR and SFDVKD. The chain's CDR3 is CATSEFRGSEQFF. CDR3 bases: TGTGCCACCAGTGAATTTAGGGGTAGCGAGCAGTTCTTC.